Shown below are 2 T cell receptor beta chains from a single sample sequenced in a study of cytomegalovirus exposure and HLA in healthy donors. The study ran its PCR with 60 Vbeta and 13 Jbeta primers. The protocol was immunoSEQ multiplex PCR, while the TCRdb copy is restricted to in-frame clones and leaves out a portion. The data show 130,000 to 150,000 clones, over 70% seen once. What was sequenced was PBMCs. These receptors were taken from a male donor in good health and CMV-seronegative.

This clone was found a few times. The chain carries TRBV7-9 and TRBJ2-1; D ambiguous. In germline, CDR1 is SEHNR, CDR2 FQNEAQ (reference sequence). This CDR3 has 13 amino acids. V lost 5 bases to trimming and J lost 9 bases, with 14 bases between them. The CDR3 loop is CASSLSLASEQFF. The CDR3 nucleotides are TGTGCCAGCAGCCTCTCTCTTGCCAGTGAGCAGTTCTTC.

The chain combines TRBV29-1 with TRBJ2-7; 7 bases map to TRBD1. CDR3 size: 12 residues. From germline, CDR1 is SQVTM and CDR2 ANQGSEA. V shed 5 bases, J shed 1 base, and the junction held 2 bases outside the gene matches. The CDR3 coding sequence is TGCAGCGTTAGCAGGGGGTCCTACGAGCAGTACTTC. Residues: CSVSRGSYEQYF.